The source of this TCR beta chain is a study of blood T cell repertoires in COVID-19. The protocol was immunoSEQ multiplex PCR, while the TCRdb copy is restricted to in-frame clones and leaves out a portion. The table records about 320,000 clones, just over 85% of them present only once. Two negative PCRs, clearance, or symptom resolution characterized the recovered Cohort 3 donors. Germline lookup yields CDR1 ENHRY and CDR2 SYGVKD. The CDR3 spans 12 residues. The V gene end was trimmed by 6 bases and the J gene end by 5 bases; junction bases not matched to a gene: 0. Material for sequencing was PBMCs or T cells enriched from blood (not recorded which). This receptor was identified in a woman aged 18-30 years who had recovered from COVID-19. The chain carries TRBV10-3 and TRBJ2-1; 8 bases are shared with TRBD2. Here the CDR3 DNA reads TGTGCCATCAGCGGGGGGGACAATGAGCAGTTCTTC. Amino acid sequence: CAISGGDNEQFF.